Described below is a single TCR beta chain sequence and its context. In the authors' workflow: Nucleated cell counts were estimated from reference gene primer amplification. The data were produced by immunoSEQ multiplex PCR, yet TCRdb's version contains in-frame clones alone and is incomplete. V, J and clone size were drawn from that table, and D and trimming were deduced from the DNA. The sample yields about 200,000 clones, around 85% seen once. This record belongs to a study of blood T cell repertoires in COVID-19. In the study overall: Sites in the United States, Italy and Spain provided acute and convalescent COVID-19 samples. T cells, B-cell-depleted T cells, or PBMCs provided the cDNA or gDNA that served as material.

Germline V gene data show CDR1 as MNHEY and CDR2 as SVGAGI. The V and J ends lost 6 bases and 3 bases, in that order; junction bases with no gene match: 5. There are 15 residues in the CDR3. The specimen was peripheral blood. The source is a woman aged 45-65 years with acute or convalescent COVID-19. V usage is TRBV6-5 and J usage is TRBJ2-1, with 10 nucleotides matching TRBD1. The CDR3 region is CASSDRDRGYNEQFF. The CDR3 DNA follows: TGTGCCAGCAGCGACCGGGACAGGGGCTACAATGAGCAGTTCTTC.